These 2 T cell receptor beta chains came from one sample sequenced in a study of blood T cell repertoires in COVID-19. Method: immunoSEQ multiplex PCR; TCRdb's copy keeps in-frame clones and lacks some. Of tens of thousands of clones listed, 91% are singletons. The sequenced material came from peripheral blood. The origin of the receptors is a human donor in a cohort sampled during active COVID-19.

V is TRBV6-5 and J is TRBJ2-3; the D gene is possibly TRBD2 (5 bases). Trimming took off 8 bases at V and 1 base at J, with 13 bases between the two ends. CDR3 length equals 14 residues. Germline values: CDR1 MNHEY, CDR2 SVGAGI. The CDR3 loop reads CASGGGLGTDTQYF. CDR3 coding DNA: TGTGCCAGCGGAGGTGGATTGGGCACAGATACGCAGTATTTT.

This clone was detected once. Other DNA sequences in the sample encode the same CDR3. The rearrangement uses TRBV5-1 and TRBJ2-3; TRBD2 matches at 7 bases. The germline CDR1 and CDR2 sequences are SGHRS and YFSETQ. The ends lost 4 bases at V and 0 bases at J; junction bases unmatched: 5. The CDR3 loop spans 15 amino acids. The chain's CDR3 is CASSPGRPSTDTQYF. In DNA form, the CDR3 reads TGCGCCAGCAGCCCCGGGAGGCCCAGCACAGATACGCAGTATTTT.